This T cell receptor beta chain was sequenced in a study of control samples from healthy donors and cancer patients. Repertoires were generated with immunoSEQ multiplex PCR, while TCRdb's copy carries only in-frame clones and drops some. This table holds 100,000 to 150,000 clones, around nine tenths found once. The ends were cut back, 0 bases at V and 6 bases at J, with 24 bases in the middle. CDR1 SGHRS and CDR2 YFSETQ come from the germline V gene. This CDR3 spans 18 amino acids. The chain has TRBV5-1 and TRBJ1-2; D is undetermined. The material sequenced was PBMCs. This TCR came from a man over 45 with head and neck cancer. CDR3 coding DNA: TGCGCCAGCAGCTTGGTTCCCAACCAGCAGAGCCGCGGTGATGGCTACACCTTC. As protein: CASSLVPNQQSRGDGYTF.